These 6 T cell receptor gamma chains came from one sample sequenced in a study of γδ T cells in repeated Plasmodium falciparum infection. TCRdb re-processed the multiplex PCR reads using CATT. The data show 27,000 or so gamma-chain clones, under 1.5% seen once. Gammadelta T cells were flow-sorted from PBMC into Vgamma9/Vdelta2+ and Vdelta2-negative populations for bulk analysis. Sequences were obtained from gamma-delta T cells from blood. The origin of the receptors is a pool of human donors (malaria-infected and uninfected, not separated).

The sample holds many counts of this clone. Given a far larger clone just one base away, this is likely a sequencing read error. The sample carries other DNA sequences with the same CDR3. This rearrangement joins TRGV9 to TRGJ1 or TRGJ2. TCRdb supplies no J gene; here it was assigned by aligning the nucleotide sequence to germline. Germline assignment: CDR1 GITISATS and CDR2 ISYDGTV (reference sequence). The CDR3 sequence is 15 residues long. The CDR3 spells CALWELPPFYYKKLF. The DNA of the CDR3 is TGTGCCTTGTGGGAGCTCCCCCCCTTTTATTACAAGAAACTCTTT.

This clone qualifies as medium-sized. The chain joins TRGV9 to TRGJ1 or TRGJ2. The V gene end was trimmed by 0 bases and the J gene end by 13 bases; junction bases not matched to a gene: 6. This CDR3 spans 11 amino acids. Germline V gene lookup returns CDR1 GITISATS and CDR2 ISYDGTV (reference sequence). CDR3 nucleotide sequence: TGTGCCTTGTGGGAGGTGAGGGCAAAACTCTTT. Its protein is CALWEVRAKLF.

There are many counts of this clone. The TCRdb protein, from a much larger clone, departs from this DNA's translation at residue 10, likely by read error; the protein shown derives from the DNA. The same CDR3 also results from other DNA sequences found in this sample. The chain's CDR3 is CALWEVLLGRKIKVF. CDR3 nucleotides: TGTGCCTTGTGGGAGGTGTTGTTGGGCAGAAAAATCAAGGTATTT. The chain joins TRGV9 to TRGJP. Germline V gene data show CDR1 as GITISATS and CDR2 as ISYDGTV (reference sequence). CDR3 length equals 15 residues.

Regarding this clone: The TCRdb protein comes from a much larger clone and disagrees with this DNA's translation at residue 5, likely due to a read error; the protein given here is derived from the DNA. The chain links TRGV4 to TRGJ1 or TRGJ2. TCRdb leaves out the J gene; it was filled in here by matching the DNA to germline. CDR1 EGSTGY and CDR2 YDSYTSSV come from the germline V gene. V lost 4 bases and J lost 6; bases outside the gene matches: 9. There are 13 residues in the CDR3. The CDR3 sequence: CATWEGGGYKKLF. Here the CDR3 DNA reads TGTGCCACCTGGGAGGGGGGTGGTTATAAGAAACTCTTT.

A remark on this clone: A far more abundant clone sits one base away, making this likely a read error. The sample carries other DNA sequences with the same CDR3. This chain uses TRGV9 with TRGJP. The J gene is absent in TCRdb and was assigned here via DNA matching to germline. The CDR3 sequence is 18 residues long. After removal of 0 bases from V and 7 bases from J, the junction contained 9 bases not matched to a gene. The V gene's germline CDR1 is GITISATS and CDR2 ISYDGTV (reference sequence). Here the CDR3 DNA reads TGTGCCTTGTGGGAGGTGCCAATCAAGGAGTTGGGCAAAAAAATCAAGGTATTT. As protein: CALWEVPIKELGKKIKVF.

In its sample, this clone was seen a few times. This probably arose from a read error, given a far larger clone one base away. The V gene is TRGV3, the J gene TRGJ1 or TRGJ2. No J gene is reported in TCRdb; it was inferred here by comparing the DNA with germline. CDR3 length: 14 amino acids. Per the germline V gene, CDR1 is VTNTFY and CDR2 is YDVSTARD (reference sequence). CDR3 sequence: CATWDGIPYYKKLF. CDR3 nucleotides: TGCGCCACCTGGGACGGAATCCCTTATTATAAGAAACTCTTT.